The subject of this entry is one T cell receptor beta chain. The antigen is not known. The sample belongs to a study of Ad26.COV2.S vaccination and SARS-CoV-2 variants. Study context: Donor got 5x10^10 or 1x10^11 viral particles of Ad26.COV2.S.

The treatment is: about 20 received Ad26.COV2.S at low or high dose, single or two shots; five or six received placebo; per-sample allocation not given. The samples date from day 63 after the first vaccine or placebo injection. Ad26 vector vaccine expressed Wuhan-strain SARS-CoV-2 spike. Only in-frame clones appear in the TCRdb table, and some are missing; sequencing was by immunoSEQ multiplex PCR. This table has around 270,000 clones, roughly 85% appearing once. This CDR3 comprises 15 residues. Germline trimming cut 0 bases from V and 8 bases from J; bases unmatched to any gene: 8. In germline, CDR1 is SQVTM, CDR2 ANQGSEA. Study observations and caveats: Recipients of vaccine and of placebo showed similar breadth of their non-spike TCR repertoires. People who got the vaccine had more spike-specific TCR breadth than people who got placebo.

The chain couples TRBV29-1 to TRBJ2-3; 10 nucleotides match TRBD1. This sequence was found in a person aged 18-65 years who received the Ad26.COV2.S COVID-19 vaccine or a placebo. Sequenced material: peripheral blood, taken in a trial of Ad26.COV2.S vaccine versus placebo. The DNA for the CDR3 is TGCAGCGTTGAAGAATTGGGACAGGGGTTCTTTACGCAGTATTTT. It specifies CSVEELGQGFFTQYF.